This record looks at one T cell receptor (beta chain) sequence and its context. The antigen is unknown. This record comes from a study of OX40 agonist ivuxolimab in advanced cancers. Study overall: Administration of intravenous ivuxolimab to patients occurred every 2 weeks at 0.01 to 10 mg/kg. General study points: Normalized T-cell clonal expansion was also low in some nonresponders. Which antigen the expanded peripheral T cells recognized is unknown. Compared with CD4+, CD8+ T cells on average had more expanded clones.

Sequenced by immunoSEQ multiplex PCR; TCRdb stores in-frame clones only, minus some. The table records roughly 86,000 clones, 85% to 95% of them present only once. Trimming cost V 6 bases and J 7 bases, with 13 bases left between them. The CDR3 has 12 residues. Per germline, CDR1 ENHRY and CDR2 SYGVKD. This material consisted of CD4+ or CD8+ T cells sorted from blood, taken in a trial of the OX40 agonist ivuxolimab. This receptor was obtained from an adult with an advanced solid tumor such as melanoma, head and neck, liver or kidney cancer. The chain recombines TRBV10-3 with TRBJ2-7, with D perhaps matching TRBD1 (5 bases). The CDR3 here is CAISRPQEEQYF. Here the CDR3 DNA reads TGTGCCATCAGCAGACCACAGGAGGAGCAGTACTTC.